A selection of T cell receptor beta chains follows, all from one sample in a study of T cell responses to AZD1222 COVID-19 vaccine. Only in-frame clones appear in the TCRdb table, and some are missing; sequencing was by immunoSEQ multiplex PCR. This sample has some 200,000 clones, with approximately 93% found just once. This specimen consisted of peripheral blood, obtained 28 days after the second AZD1222 dose. These TCRs come from an adult who received the AZD1222 COVID-19 vaccine. The CDR3 runs from the conserved cysteine through the conserved F or W. D genes are given only for firm matches. Clone size is given for some rows only: seen once, a few or many times, or a class if the clone is expanded.

cdr3_aa	cdr3_nt	cdr3_length	v_call	j_call	clone_size	d_call
CASSLAGTGNTGELFF	TGTGCCAGCAGCCTAGCCGGGACAGGGAACACCGGGGAGCTGTTTTTT	16	TRBV7-6	TRBJ2-2	.	TRBD1
CASRYRVNEQFF	TGTGCCAGCAGGTACAGGGTCAATGAGCAGTTCTTC	12	TRBV7-2	TRBJ2-1	.	.
CASSLQGGLYGYTF	TGTGCCAGCAGCCTTCAGGGGGGACTATATGGCTACACCTTC	14	TRBV21-1	TRBJ1-2	.	.
CASSPMMGGSYEQYF	TGCGCCAGCAGCCCTATGATGGGAGGCTCCTACGAGCAGTACTTC	15	TRBV4-1	TRBJ2-7	.	.
CATSDPLGSGGTSGTQYF	TGTGCCACCAGTGACCCGTTGGGGAGCGGGGGGACGTCGGGGACCCAGTACTTC	18	TRBV24-1	TRBJ2-5	.	TRBD2
CAWSVRGNTIYF	TGTGCCTGGAGTGTACGCGGAAACACCATATATTTT	12	TRBV30	TRBJ1-3	.	.
CATSDPKTHSGANVLTF	TGTGCCACCAGTGACCCTAAGACCCACTCTGGGGCCAACGTCCTGACTTTC	17	TRBV24-1	TRBJ2-6	.	.
CASSWRGDRDGRAETQYF	TGTGCCAGCAGCTGGCGCGGGGACAGGGATGGCCGGGCGGAGACCCAGTACTTC	18	TRBV5-5	TRBJ2-5	.	TRBD1
CASSSGLLNYGYTF	TGCGCCAGCAGCTCGGGACTGCTGAACTATGGCTACACCTTC	14	TRBV5-1	TRBJ1-2	once	.
CASPKPNTGELFF	TGTGCCAGCCCAAAACCGAACACCGGGGAGCTGTTTTTT	13	TRBV28	TRBJ2-2	.	.
CASSLDLRDNNEQFF	TGTGCCAGCAGCTTAGATCTGCGGGACAACAATGAGCAGTTCTTC	15	TRBV7-6	TRBJ2-1	.	.
CASSLDTGELFF	TGTGCCAGCAGCTTAGACACCGGGGAGCTGTTTTTT	12	TRBV7-9	TRBJ2-2	.	.
CASSLTSGEYSGYTF	TGTGCCAGCAGCTTAACGTCAGGGGAGTATTCTGGCTACACCTTC	15	TRBV7-3	TRBJ1-2	.	.
CASSYYTSGEETQYF	TGTGCCAGCAGTTACTACACTAGCGGCGAAGAGACCCAGTACTTC	15	TRBV6-5	TRBJ2-5	.	TRBD2
CASSFLTSSYEQYF	TGTGCCAGCAGCTTTTTGACAAGCTCCTACGAGCAGTACTTC	14	TRBV5-4	TRBJ2-7	.	.
CASSPSGGRETQYF	TGTGCCAGCAGTCCTAGCGGGGGGCGAGAGACCCAGTACTTC	14	TRBV3-1/TRBV3-2	TRBJ2-5	.	TRBD2
CSAGRDRGDGPQHF	TGCAGCGCCGGCCGGGACAGGGGCGATGGGCCCCAGCATTTT	14	TRBV29-1	TRBJ1-5	.	TRBD1
CASSDKSGGFLEQYF	TGTGCCAGCAGTGATAAGAGCGGGGGTTTCCTAGAGCAGTACTTC	15	TRBV25-1	TRBJ2-7	few	TRBD2
CASSPGPATNEKLFF	TGTGCCAGCAGCCCAGGACCGGCAACTAATGAAAAACTGTTTTTT	15	TRBV7-9	TRBJ1-4	.	.
CASSVESGETYEQYF	TGTGCCAGCAGCGTAGAAAGTGGGGAGACCTACGAGCAGTACTTC	15	TRBV9	TRBJ2-7	.	.
CASSDGNQPQHF	TGTGCCAGCAGTGACGGAAATCAGCCCCAGCATTTT	12	TRBV2	TRBJ1-5	.	.
CASSLDRVEINYGYTF	TGCGCCAGCAGCCTGGACAGGGTCGAGATTAACTATGGCTACACCTTC	16	TRBV4-1	TRBJ1-2	once	TRBD1
CASRTMTGESSYNSPLHF	TGTGCCAGCAGAACCATGACAGGGGAAAGCTCCTATAATTCACCCCTCCACTTT	18	TRBV7-9	TRBJ1-6	.	TRBD1
CASSRGGSYEQYF	TGTGCCAGCAGCCGCGGGGGCTCCTACGAGCAGTACTTC	13	TRBV7-3	TRBJ2-7	.	TRBD2
CASSKGAQREGYTF	TGTGCCAGCAGTAAGGGGGCGCAACGAGAAGGCTACACCTTC	14	TRBV2	TRBJ1-2	.	TRBD1
CASSPLTASNYGYTF	TGTGCCAGCAGCCCCCTAACAGCATCTAACTATGGCTACACCTTC	15	TRBV4-2	TRBJ1-2	.	.
CASSLIGDSTGYTF	TGTGCCAGCAGCTTGATAGGGGACAGTACTGGCTACACCTTC	14	TRBV5-6	TRBJ1-2	.	TRBD1
CASSVVGGLTGELFF	TGTGCCAGCAGCGTAGTAGGCGGTCTCACCGGGGAGCTGTTTTTT	15	TRBV5-5	TRBJ2-2	.	.
CASSMPGLLRSYNEQFF	TGTGCCAGTAGTATGCCGGGACTCTTACGGTCCTACAATGAGCAGTTCTTC	17	TRBV19	TRBJ2-1	few	.
CASSIEGADTQYF	TGTGCCAGTAGTATAGAAGGGGCAGATACGCAGTATTTT	13	TRBV19	TRBJ2-3	once	.
CSGRHRTSEQFF	TGCAGCGGGCGACACCGAACAAGTGAGCAGTTCTTC	12	TRBV29-1	TRBJ2-1	.	.
CASSPLGQNNSPLHF	TGTGCCAGCTCACCACTTGGCCAGAATAATTCACCCCTCCACTTT	15	TRBV18	TRBJ1-6	.	.
CASSPRGSVGRPEAFF	TGTGCCAGCAGTCCCCGGGGGAGTGTAGGGAGGCCTGAAGCTTTCTTT	16	TRBV27	TRBJ1-1	.	.
CAVSRGLNTEAFF	TGTGCCGTATCCAGGGGGCTGAACACTGAAGCTTTCTTT	13	TRBV12-3/TRBV12-4	TRBJ1-1	once	TRBD1